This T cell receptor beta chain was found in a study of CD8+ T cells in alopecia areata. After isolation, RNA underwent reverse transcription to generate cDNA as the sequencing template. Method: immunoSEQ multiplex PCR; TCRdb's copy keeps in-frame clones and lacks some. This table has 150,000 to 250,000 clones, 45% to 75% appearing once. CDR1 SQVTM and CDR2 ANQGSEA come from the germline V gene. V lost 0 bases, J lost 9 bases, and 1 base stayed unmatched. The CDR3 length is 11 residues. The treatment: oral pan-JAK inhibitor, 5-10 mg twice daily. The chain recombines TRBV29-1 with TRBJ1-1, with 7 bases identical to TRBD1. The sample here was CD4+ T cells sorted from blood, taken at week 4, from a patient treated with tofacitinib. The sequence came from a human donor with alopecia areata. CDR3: CSVEETGQAFF. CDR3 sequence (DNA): TGCAGCGTTGAAGAGACAGGGCAAGCTTTCTTT.